A single sample gave rise to the 26 T cell receptor beta chains below, sequenced in a study of T-cell memory formation after mild COVID-19. MiXCR, applied by TCRdb to the 5' RACE reads, yields one record per CDR3 protein. The sample carries about 290,000 distinct CDR3 sequences, approximately 15% recorded once. The sample consisted of PBMCs or a T cell subset sorted from them (not recorded which). Receptors originate from a man younger than 35 who had mild COVID-19 (a few samples of this study predate the infection). Cell type and time point are not known.

This clonotype appeared a few times. The chain links TRBV10-3 to TRBJ2-6; D is unresolved. This CDR3 is 13 amino acids long. Germline-derived CDR1 and CDR2 are ENHRY and SYGVKD. Trimming took off 6 bases at V and 1 base at J, with 4 bases between the two ends. As DNA, the CDR3 is TGTGCCATCAGGGGTTCTGGGGCCAACGTCCTGACTTTC. Translating it yields CAIRGSGANVLTF.

The rearrangement links TRBV18 to TRBJ1-1, with no clear D. Deletions cut 8 bases from V and 6 bases from J, with 10 bases between. Germline V gene data show CDR1 as KGHSH and CDR2 as LQKENI. The CDR3 is 11 residues long. CDR3 residues: CASRQGSEAFF. CDR3 DNA sequence: TGTGCCAGCCGTCAAGGCTCTGAAGCTTTCTTT.

The sample holds a few counts of this clonotype. The rearrangement links TRBV12-3 or TRBV12-4 to TRBJ2-2; unclear D gene. V lost 5 bases and J 1 base, leaving 8 bases between the germline ends. The CDR3 is 14 amino acids. This CDR3 reads CASSPRMNTGELFF. Written as DNA, the CDR3 is TGTGCCAGCAGTCCGCGGATGAACACCGGGGAGCTGTTTTTT.

In this sample, this clonotype turned up a few times. The V call is TRBV21-1, the J call TRBJ2-7; the D call TRBD1 from the table was never checked on the DNA. TRBV21-1 is classified as a pseudogene. This CDR3 is 16 amino acids long. In DNA form, the CDR3 reads TGTGCCAGCAGCCCCCGGCGGGGGGCAGGGGCTTACGAGCAGTACGTC. Translation: CASSPRRGAGAYEQYV.

In this sample, this clonotype turned up a few times. CDR3 loop: CASSSRRTVEKLFF. The CDR3 nucleotides read TGTGCCAGCAGTTCCCGCCGTACGGTTGAAAAACTGTTTTTT. The rearrangement uses TRBV6-5 and TRBJ1-4, with unresolved D. V gave up 4 bases and J gave up 7 bases, with 13 bases separating them. The CDR3 extends over 14 amino acids. CDR1 is MNHEY, CDR2 SVGAGI, per germline.

This clonotype was recorded a few times. The gene calls are TRBV27 and TRBJ2-3, with 8 bases that match TRBD1. Trimming at V came to 8 bases and at J to 5 bases, leaving 6 bases not matched to a gene. Per the germline V gene, CDR1 is MNHEY and CDR2 is SMNVEV (reference sequence). This CDR3 spans 13 amino acids. The CDR3 DNA follows: TGTGCCAGCCGGACAGGGTTTGGAGATACGCAGTATTTT. This gives the protein CASRTGFGDTQYF.

The chain combines TRBV5-6 with TRBJ2-3; the match to TRBD1 covers 10 bases. Germline V gene sequence: CDR1 SGHDT, CDR2 YYEEEE. The CDR3 runs 15 residues. With 4 bases clipped from V and 6 bases from J, the junction kept 8 bases outside the gene matches. The CDR3 DNA reads TGTGCCAGCAGCGAACCGGGACAGGGGTTGGATACGCAGTATTTT. This gives the protein CASSEPGQGLDTQYF.

V and J are TRBV18 and TRBJ2-4; 7 bases are shared with TRBD1. V lost 1 base and J lost 6; bases outside the gene matches: 12. The CDR3 loop spans 17 amino acids. The germline gives CDR1 KGHSH, CDR2 LQKENI. In DNA form, the CDR3 reads TGTGCCAGCTCACCACTAGGACTGGACTCAGGGGGAAACATTCAGTACTTC. It codes for CASSPLGLDSGGNIQYF.

V gene TRBV12-3 or TRBV12-4 combines with J gene TRBJ2-5; 9 nucleotides agree with TRBD2. This CDR3 is 15 amino acids long. V lost 4 bases and J lost 5; bases outside the gene matches: 8. CDR3 amino acids: CASSWAGLAMETQYF. As DNA, the CDR3 is TGTGCCAGCAGTTGGGCGGGACTAGCAATGGAGACCCAGTACTTC.

This clonotype was recorded a few times. The J gene is TRBJ1-4, the V gene TRBV4-1, with D tentatively TRBD1 (5 bases). CDR3 length: 13 residues. Trimming removed 7 bases from V and 5 bases from J, with 11 bases in between. The V gene's germline CDR1 is MGHRA and CDR2 YSYEKL. The CDR3 is CASTGGPNEKLFF. The CDR3 bases are TGCGCCAGCACCGGGGGTCCAAATGAAAAACTGTTTTTT.

This clonotype turned up a few times. This sequence joins TRBV11-3 and TRBJ1-5; D remains ambiguous. This CDR3 spans 14 amino acids. Germline CDR1 and CDR2: SGHNT and YENEEA. V was clipped by 5 bases and J by 0 bases, with 8 bases between them. Here the CDR3 DNA reads TGTGCCAGCAGCGTCGGATTTAGCAATCAGCCCCAGCATTTT. Its protein product is CASSVGFSNQPQHF.

In DNA, the CDR3 is TGTGCCAGCATAAGCGGGGGGGCAGGGGGCATTCAGTACTTC. Its protein product is CASISGGAGGIQYF. The rearrangement links TRBV6-2 or TRBV6-3 to TRBJ2-4; 10 bases match TRBD2. Germline lookup yields CDR1 MNHEY and CDR2 SVGEGT. Trimming removed 7 bases from V and 9 bases from J; junction bases left unmatched: 9. The CDR3 spans 14 residues.

There are a few counts of this clonotype. This CDR3 reads CASIPLGVVGFDEQYV. The CDR3 nucleotides read TGTGCCAGCATCCCCTTAGGCGTTGTAGGGTTCGACGAGCAGTACGTC. J is TRBJ2-7 and V is TRBV7-2; D call uncertain. Germline V gene lookup returns CDR1 SGHTA and CDR2 FQGNSA. V was trimmed by 7 bases and J by 5 bases, leaving 24 bases between them. The CDR3 sequence is 16 residues long.

This clonotype was counted a few times. This sequence joins TRBV10-1 and TRBJ2-7; TRBD1 matches at 11 bases. The CDR3 covers 13 residues. Germline CDR1 is WNHNN and CDR2 is SYGVQD (reference sequence). With 8 bases clipped from V and 4 bases from J, the junction kept 4 bases outside the gene matches. CDR3 region: CASLGTGGYEQYF. The CDR3 DNA is TGCGCCAGCCTCGGGACAGGGGGATACGAGCAGTACTTC.

The J gene is TRBJ2-7, the V gene TRBV6-5; 8 nucleotides align to TRBD1. The germline V gene has CDR1 MNHEY and CDR2 SVGAGI. The CDR3 totals 13 residues. Trimming removed 10 bases from V and 2 bases from J; junction bases left unmatched: 7. The CDR3, as DNA: TGTGCCACCGGGACAGGACCGACCTACGAGCAGTACTTC. Residues: CATGTGPTYEQYF.

A few counts support this clonotype. The chain uses TRBV12-3 or TRBV12-4 and TRBJ2-5, with 11 positions matching TRBD2. Trimming at V came to 6 bases and at J to 3 bases, leaving 6 bases not matched to a gene. CDR3 length: 15 amino acids. CDR3: CASRTSGEGEETQYF. In DNA, the CDR3 is TGTGCCAGCAGGACTAGCGGGGAAGGTGAAGAGACCCAGTACTTC.

This clonotype was counted at least ten times. This chain uses TRBV6-2 or TRBV6-3 with TRBJ2-6; no definite D call. Germline V gene lookup returns CDR1 MNHEY and CDR2 SVGEGT. CDR3 length: 12 amino acids. V lost 0 bases to trimming and J lost 11 bases, with 5 bases between them. CDR3 coding DNA: TGTGCCAGCAGTTACTCTCCCCACGTCCTGACTTTC. Translating it yields CASSYSPHVLTF.

DNA of the CDR3: TGTGCCAGCAGATTATATGCAGGGCAAGAGACCCAGTACTTC. It encodes CASRLYAGQETQYF. The chain has TRBV7-2 and TRBJ2-5; tentatively, D is TRBD1 (5 bases). Trimming took off 6 bases at V and 2 bases at J, with 13 bases between the two ends. From germline, CDR1 is SGHTA and CDR2 FQGNSA. The CDR3 contains 14 residues.

CDR3 sequence: CASSGYGAGANVLTF. The CDR3 nucleotides are TGTGCCAGCAGTGGGTACGGGGCTGGGGCCAACGTCCTGACTTTC. The chain recombines TRBV25-1 with TRBJ2-6; D possibly corresponds to TRBD2 (5 bases). Germline V gene data show CDR1 as MGHDK and CDR2 as SYGVNS. V was clipped by 4 bases and J by 2 bases, with 9 bases between them. The CDR3 totals 15 residues.

This clonotype was counted a few times. This sequence joins TRBV20-1 and TRBJ1-2; tentatively, D is TRBD1 (6 bases). CDR1 and CDR2 from the germline V gene are DFQATT and SNEGSKA (reference sequence). Trimming removed 6 bases at V and 0 bases at J, with 14 bases between. This CDR3 has 14 residues. The CDR3 nucleotides are TGCAGTGCCACCCCACAGGGAACTAACTATGGCTACACCTTC. Its translation is CSATPQGTNYGYTF.

J is TRBJ2-5 and V is TRBV5-1; 11 bases agree with TRBD2. The CDR3 totals 17 residues. CDR1 and CDR2 (germline): SGHRS, YFSETQ. The ends lost 4 bases at V and 1 base at J; junction bases unmatched: 9. CDR3 loop: CASSRIVLAGGQETQYF. The CDR3 DNA reads as TGCGCCAGCAGCCGTATCGTGCTAGCGGGGGGCCAAGAGACCCAGTACTTC.

This clonotype occurred a few times. The rearrangement joins TRBV20-1 to TRBJ1-2; 7 bases agree with TRBD1. This CDR3 comprises 14 residues. The germline V gene encodes CDR1 DFQATT and CDR2 SNEGSKA (reference sequence). The trim removed 6 bases at V and 3 bases at J, leaving 10 bases unmatched. This CDR3 reads CSADPNRGDYGYTF. The CDR3 nucleotides read TGCAGTGCCGACCCTAACAGGGGTGACTATGGCTACACCTTC.

The chain links TRBV12-3 or TRBV12-4 to TRBJ1-1, with no clear D. The CDR3 covers 14 residues. The V end was cut by 9 bases, the J end by 1 base, with 15 bases between. CDR3 in DNA: TGTGCCAGAAGTATCACCCCGGCGAACACTGAAGCTTTCTTT. The encoded protein is CARSITPANTEAFF.

The chain joins TRBV6-2 or TRBV6-3 to TRBJ1-4; a weak D match, TRBD1 (5 bases). The CDR3 contains 14 residues. CDR1 is MNHEY and CDR2 is SVGEGT in the germline V gene. Deletions cut 0 bases from V and 14 bases from J, with 16 bases between. CDR3 loop: CASSYSKGASTLFF. Here the CDR3 DNA reads TGTGCCAGCAGTTACTCGAAAGGGGCGTCAACGCTGTTTTTT.

This clonotype was observed at least ten times. CDR3 region: CASNHRTGSGGEQFF. CDR3 in DNA: TGTGCCAGCAACCACCGGACAGGGAGCGGCGGTGAGCAGTTCTTC. The chain is built from TRBV2 and TRBJ2-1, with 8 bases that match TRBD1. V shed 7 bases and J 9 bases; nucleotides not matched to a gene: 14. Germline V gene lookup returns CDR1 SNHLY and CDR2 FYNNEI. The CDR3 extends over 15 amino acids.

The chain is built from TRBV5-1 and TRBJ2-1; D might be TRBD1 (5 bases). Germline lookup yields CDR1 SGHRS and CDR2 YFSETQ. The V end was cut by 5 bases, the J end by 4 bases, with 10 bases between. This CDR3 has 13 amino acids. In DNA form, the CDR3 reads TGCGCCAGCAGGCCGACAGAGTACAATGAGCAGTTCTTC. Translated, it gives CASRPTEYNEQFF.